The clone carrying this T cell receptor beta chain was recorded at least ten times. The sample belongs to a study of response to subunit inactivated influenza vaccine. CDR3 length: 14 residues. V dropped 3 bases and J dropped 4 bases, with 12 bases sitting between them. The germline V gene has CDR1 GTSNPN and CDR2 SVGIG (reference sequence). TCRdb passed the RT-PCR reads through MiXCR, listing each CDR3 protein once. The sample records some 540,000 distinct CDR3 sequences, under 30% being singletons. The sample was also linked to a second study, of T cells expressing NK-cell markers. That paper notes: Template switching by 5'RACE with UMIs generated the TCR beta cDNA. Seropositivity for HCMV was found in seven of the eight sequenced donors, with one seronegative.

The TCR originated in a man in his forties or fifties who received an inactivated influenza vaccine. Specimen: CD4+ T cells sorted from PBMCs, collected about 13 days after vaccination. The gene calls are TRBV30 and TRBJ2-2; D gene unclear. This CDR3 reads CAWRAGTLTGELFF. CDR3 sequence (DNA): TGTGCCTGGAGGGCAGGCACACTCACCGGGGAGCTGTTTTTT.